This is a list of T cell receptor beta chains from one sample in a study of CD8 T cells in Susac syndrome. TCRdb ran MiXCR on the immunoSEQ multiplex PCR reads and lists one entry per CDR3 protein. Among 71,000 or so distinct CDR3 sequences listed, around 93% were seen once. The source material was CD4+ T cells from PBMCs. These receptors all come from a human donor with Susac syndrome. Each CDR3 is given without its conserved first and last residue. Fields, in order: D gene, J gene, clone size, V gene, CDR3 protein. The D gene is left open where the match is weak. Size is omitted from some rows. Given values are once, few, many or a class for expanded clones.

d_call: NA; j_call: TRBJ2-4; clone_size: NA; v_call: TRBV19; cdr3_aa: ASSRSLAKNIQY
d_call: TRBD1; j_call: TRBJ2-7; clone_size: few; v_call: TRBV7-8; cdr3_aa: ASSLEWDRGYEQY
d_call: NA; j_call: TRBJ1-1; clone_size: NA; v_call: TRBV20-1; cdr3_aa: SARDLGRYTEAF
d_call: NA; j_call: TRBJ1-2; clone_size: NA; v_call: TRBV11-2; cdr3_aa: ASIPNHPGELQGRGTLYGYT
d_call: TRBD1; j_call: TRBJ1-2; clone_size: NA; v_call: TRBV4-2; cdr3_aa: ASSQIFRDRGREGYT
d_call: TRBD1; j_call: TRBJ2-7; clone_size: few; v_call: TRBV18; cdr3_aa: ASSLDRDEQY
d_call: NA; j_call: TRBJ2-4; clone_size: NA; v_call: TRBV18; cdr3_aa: ASSLRVAAKNIQY
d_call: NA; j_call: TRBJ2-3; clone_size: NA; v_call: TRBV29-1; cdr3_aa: SVEEPRGTQY
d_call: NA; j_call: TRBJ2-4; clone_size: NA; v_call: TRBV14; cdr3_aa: ASSLGGLNIQY
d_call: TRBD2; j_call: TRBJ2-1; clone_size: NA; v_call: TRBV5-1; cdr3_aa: ASSLARAGVEEQF
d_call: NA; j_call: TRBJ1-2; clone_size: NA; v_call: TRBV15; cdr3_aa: ATSRAGGGSNYGYT
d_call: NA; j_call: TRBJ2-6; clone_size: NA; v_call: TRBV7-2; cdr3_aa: ASSLSRRNSGANVLT
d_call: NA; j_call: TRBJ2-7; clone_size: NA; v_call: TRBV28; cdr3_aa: ASLLPRLGNEQY
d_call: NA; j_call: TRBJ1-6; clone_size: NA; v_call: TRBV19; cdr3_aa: ASTPSTGFSSPLH
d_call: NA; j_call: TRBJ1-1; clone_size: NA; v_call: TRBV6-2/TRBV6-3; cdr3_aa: ASSYLGTNTEAF
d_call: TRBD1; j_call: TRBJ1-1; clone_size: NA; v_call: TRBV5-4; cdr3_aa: ASTPRGTGERYTEAF
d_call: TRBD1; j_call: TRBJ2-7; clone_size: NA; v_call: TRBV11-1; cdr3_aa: ASSLTGVRGEQY
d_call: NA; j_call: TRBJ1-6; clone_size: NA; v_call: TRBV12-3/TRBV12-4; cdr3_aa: ASSLLTDPPPLH
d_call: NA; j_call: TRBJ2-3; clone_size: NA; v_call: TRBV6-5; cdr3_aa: ASSSLSIDTQY
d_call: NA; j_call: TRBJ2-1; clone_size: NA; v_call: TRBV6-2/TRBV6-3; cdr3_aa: ASSYGPYNEQF
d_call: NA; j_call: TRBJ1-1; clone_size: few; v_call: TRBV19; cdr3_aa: ASSISRGDEAF
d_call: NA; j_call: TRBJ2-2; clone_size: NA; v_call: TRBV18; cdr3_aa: ASSPPGANTGELF
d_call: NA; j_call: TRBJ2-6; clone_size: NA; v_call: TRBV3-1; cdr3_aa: ASSPVRGGVSGANVLT
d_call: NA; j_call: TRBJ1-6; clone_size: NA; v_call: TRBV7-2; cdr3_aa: ASSFGQVNSPLH
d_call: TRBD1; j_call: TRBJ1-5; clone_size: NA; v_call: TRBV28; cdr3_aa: ASSLWATGSRNQPQH
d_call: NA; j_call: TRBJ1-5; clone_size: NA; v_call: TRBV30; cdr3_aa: AWSLGDYSNQPQH
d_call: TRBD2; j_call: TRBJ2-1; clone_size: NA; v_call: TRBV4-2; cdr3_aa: ASSQGSGISYNEQF
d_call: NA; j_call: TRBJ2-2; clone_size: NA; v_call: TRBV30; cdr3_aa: AWRGLNTGELF
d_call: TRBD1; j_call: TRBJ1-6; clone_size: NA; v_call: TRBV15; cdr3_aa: ATSRENRGISPLH
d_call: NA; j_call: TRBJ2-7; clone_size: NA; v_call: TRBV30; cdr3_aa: AWSVSVFEQY
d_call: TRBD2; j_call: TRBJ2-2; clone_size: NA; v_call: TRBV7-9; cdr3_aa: ASSLGTSFVTGELF
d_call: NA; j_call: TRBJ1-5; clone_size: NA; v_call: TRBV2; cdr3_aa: ASRDSYNQPQH
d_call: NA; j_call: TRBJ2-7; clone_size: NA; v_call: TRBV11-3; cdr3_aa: ASSLGTGYEQY
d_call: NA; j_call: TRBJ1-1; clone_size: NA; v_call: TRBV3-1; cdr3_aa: ASSQDDRTEAF
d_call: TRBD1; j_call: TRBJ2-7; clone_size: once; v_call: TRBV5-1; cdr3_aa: ASSIGTGNSYEQY
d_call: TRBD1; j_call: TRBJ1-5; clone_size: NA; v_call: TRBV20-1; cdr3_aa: SAGTGAGNQPQH
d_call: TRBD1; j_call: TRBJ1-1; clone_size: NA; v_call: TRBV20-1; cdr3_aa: SARGQGSILNTEAF
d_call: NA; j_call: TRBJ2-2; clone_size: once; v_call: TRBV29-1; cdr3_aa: SVERSPNTGELF
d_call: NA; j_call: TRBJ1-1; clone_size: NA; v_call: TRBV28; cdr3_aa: TSSGGALGTEAF
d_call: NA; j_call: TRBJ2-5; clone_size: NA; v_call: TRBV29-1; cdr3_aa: SVGGDETQY
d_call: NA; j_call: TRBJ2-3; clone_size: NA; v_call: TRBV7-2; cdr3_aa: ASSLEGGQLTQY
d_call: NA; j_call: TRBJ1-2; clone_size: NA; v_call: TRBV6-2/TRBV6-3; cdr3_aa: ASSYSSRLSGYT
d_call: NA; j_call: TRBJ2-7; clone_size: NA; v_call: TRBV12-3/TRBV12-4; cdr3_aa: ASSLTSVGEQY
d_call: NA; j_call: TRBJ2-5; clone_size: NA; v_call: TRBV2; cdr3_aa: ASSDLKPGAQY
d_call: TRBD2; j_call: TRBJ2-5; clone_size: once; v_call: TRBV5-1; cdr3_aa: ASSLPGTKETQY
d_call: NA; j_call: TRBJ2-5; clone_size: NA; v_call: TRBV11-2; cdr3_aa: ASSLGARGGQETQY
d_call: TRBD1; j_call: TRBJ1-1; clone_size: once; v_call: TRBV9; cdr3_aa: ASSGPRGRGSTEAF
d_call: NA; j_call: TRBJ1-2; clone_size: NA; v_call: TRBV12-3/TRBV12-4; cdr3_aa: ASSYQGDRYGYGYT
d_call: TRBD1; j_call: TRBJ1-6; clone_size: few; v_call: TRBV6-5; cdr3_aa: ASWRQGGSPLH
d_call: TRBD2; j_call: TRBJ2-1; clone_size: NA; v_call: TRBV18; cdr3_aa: ASSPPKLAGGYNEQF
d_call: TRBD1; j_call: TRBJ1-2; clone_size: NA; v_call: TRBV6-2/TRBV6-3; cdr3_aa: ASTWTGDSYGYT
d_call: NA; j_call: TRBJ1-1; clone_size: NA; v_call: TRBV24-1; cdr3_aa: ATSGDGTPEAF
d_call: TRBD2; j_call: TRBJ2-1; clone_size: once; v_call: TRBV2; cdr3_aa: ASSPGGAGNEQF
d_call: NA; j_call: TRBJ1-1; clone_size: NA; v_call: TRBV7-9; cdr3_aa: ASSPIGPRRPEAF
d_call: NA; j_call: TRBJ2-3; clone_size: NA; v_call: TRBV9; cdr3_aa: ATSQSGADTQY
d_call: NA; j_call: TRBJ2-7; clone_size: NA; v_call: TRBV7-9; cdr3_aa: ASSIRERPSYEQY
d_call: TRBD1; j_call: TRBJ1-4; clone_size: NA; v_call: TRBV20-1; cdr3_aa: SPATGSGEKLF
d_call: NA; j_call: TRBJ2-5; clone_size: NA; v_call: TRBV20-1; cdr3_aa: SAAKLARETQY
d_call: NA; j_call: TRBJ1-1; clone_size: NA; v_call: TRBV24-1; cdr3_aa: ATSDPTDSDDEAF